This T cell receptor beta chain stems from a study of cytomegalovirus exposure and HLA in healthy donors. On the study more broadly: Findings of an earlier analysis included under 140 million unique TCR beta sequences from roughly 200 million T cells. Study-level points and caveats: TCR beta chains numbering approximately 150 were designated cytomegalovirus-associated. Accurate prediction of most subjects' HLA-A and HLA-B alleles from TCR beta sequences was reported.

Amplification used 60 Vbeta primers and 13 Jbeta primers. TCRdb keeps only in-frame clones here, not all; method: immunoSEQ multiplex PCR. The sample yields about 120,000 clones, 78% seen once. Trimming removed 1 base from V and 5 bases from J, with 12 bases in between. Per the germline V gene, CDR1 is SGHAT and CDR2 is FQNNGV. This CDR3 has 15 residues. As for this clone: The antigen is not known.

This TCR derives from a young man in good health and CMV-seropositive. The source material was PBMCs. The chain carries TRBV11-2 and TRBJ1-5, with D possibly matching TRBD1 (6 bases). The CDR3 DNA reads TGTGCCAGCAGCTTAGGTACAGGGTACCATCAGCCCCAGCATTTT. It encodes CASSLGTGYHQPQHF.